The 18 T cell receptor beta chains below come from one sample, sequenced in a study of beta chain features in type 1 diabetes. Investigators reverse transcribed all isolated RNA, so they sequenced expressed TCRB transcripts. The repertoire was sequenced with immunoSEQ multiplex PCR; TCRdb's copy has only in-frame clones and lacks some. The top ten clones hold around 0.05% of a sample with roughly 250,000 clones, about 63% of them seen once. The sample was naive CD4+ T cells from blood. These receptors all stem from a man aged 25 to 40 in good health.

This chain connects TRBV29-1 to TRBJ1-5; possible D gene TRBD1, 6 bases. Trimming pared 4 bases from V and 5 bases from J, leaving 18 bases between. The CDR3 runs to 15 residues. Germline V gives CDR1 SQVTM, CDR2 ANQGSEA. The CDR3: CSVGSGLRGDQPQHF. The CDR3 DNA reads as TGCAGCGTTGGTTCAGGACTGAGGGGGGATCAGCCCCAGCATTTT.

V is TRBV30 and J is TRBJ2-7; possibly TRBD1 for D (6 bases). V dropped 0 bases and J dropped 4 bases, with 13 bases sitting between them. The CDR3 is made up of 14 amino acids. In germline, CDR1 is GTSNPN, CDR2 SVGIG (reference sequence). The CDR3 nucleotides are TGTGCCTGGAGTGTACCACAGGGTCTTTACGAGCAGTACTTC. This codes for CAWSVPQGLYEQYF.

The CDR3 DNA reads TGTGCCAGCACCCTCCGCCGAGGGGATGGCTACACCTTC. It specifies CASTLRRGDGYTF. J is TRBJ1-2 and V is TRBV9; weak D call: TRBD1 (5 bases). The germline gives CDR1 SGDLS, CDR2 YYNGEE. The CDR3 consists of 13 residues. V lost 6 bases and J 6 bases, leaving 15 bases between the germline ends. Full variable domain (missing parts from reference TRBV9 and TRBJ1-2): DSGVTQTPKHLITATGQRVTLRCSPRSGDLSVYWYQQSLDQGLQFLIQYYNGEERAKGNILERFSAQQFPDLHSELNLSSLELGDSALYFCASTLRRGDGYTFGSGTRLTVV.

This clone was observed a handful of times. The V call is TRBV7-2, the J call TRBJ2-1; unclear D gene. Trimming cost V 0 bases and J 4 bases, with 13 bases left between them. Looked up from germline, CDR1 is SGHTA and CDR2 is FQGNSA. The CDR3 contains 16 residues. DNA of the CDR3: TGTGCCAGCAGCTTAGCGTCACCGATCAGTTACAATGAGCAGTTCTTC. It translates to CASSLASPISYNEQFF.

The CDR3 is CASRSPPGLAETSSYNEQFF. The CDR3 DNA follows: TGTGCCAGTAGGAGCCCTCCGGGACTAGCGGAGACGAGCTCCTACAATGAGCAGTTCTTC. The rearrangement joins TRBV19 to TRBJ2-1; TRBD2 agrees at 11 bases. The germline V gene encodes CDR1 LNHDA and CDR2 SQIVND (reference sequence). The CDR3 covers 20 residues. With V trimmed by 6 bases and J by 0 bases, 16 bases remained unmatched.

CDR3 sequence: CASSHRGRGNEQFF. For the CDR3, the DNA is TGTGCCAGCAGCCATAGAGGGAGGGGAAATGAGCAGTTCTTC. The genes are TRBV5-4 and TRBJ2-1; 7 bases are shared with TRBD2. Germline V lookup: CDR1 SGHNT, CDR2 YYREEE (reference sequence). This CDR3 is built from 14 residues. V lost 4 bases to trimming and J lost 7 bases; unmatched junction nucleotides: 8. The complete variable domain, with remaining parts taken from reference TRBV5-4 and TRBJ2-1, reads ETGVTQSPTHLIKTRGQQVTLRCSSQSGHNTVSWYQQALGQGPQFIFQYYREEENGRGNFPPRFSGLQFPNYSSELNVNALELDDSALYLCASSHRGRGNEQFFGPGTRLTVL.

This chain links TRBV25-1 with TRBJ2-5; possibly TRBD2 for D (5 bases). With 5 bases removed from V and 7 bases from J, the gap between germline ends came to 8 bases. The CDR3 is 11 residues long. The germline CDR1 and CDR2 sequences are MGHDK and SYGVNS. Here the CDR3 reads CASSSGRTQYF. DNA of the CDR3: TGTGCCAGCAGTTCGGGAAGGACCCAGTACTTC.

This clone was observed a handful of times. This chain connects TRBV7-2 to TRBJ1-3; TRBD1 matches at 7 bases. Germline V CDR1 and CDR2: SGHTA, FQGNSA. This CDR3 contains 16 residues. With V trimmed by 2 bases and J by 3 bases, 7 bases remained unmatched. Here the CDR3 DNA reads TGTGCCAGCAGCTTAACGATGACAGGGAATGGAAACACCATATATTTT. It specifies CASSLTMTGNGNTIYF. Filled out from reference TRBV7-2 and TRBJ1-3, the complete variable domain reads GAGVSQSPSNKVTEKGKDVELRCDPISGHTALYWYRQSLGQGLEFLIYFQGNSAPDKSGLPSDRFSAERTGGSVSTLTIQRTQQEDSAVYLCASSLTMTGNGNTIYFGEGSWLTVV.

This sequence joins TRBV5-6 and TRBJ2-1, with TRBD2 identical over 9 bases. J lost 0 bases, V lost 4 bases, and 11 bases had no gene match. The germline CDR1 and CDR2 sequences are SGHDT and YYEEEE. CDR3 length: 18 amino acids. The CDR3 here is CASSLLAGTMSSYNEQFF. CDR3 nucleotide sequence: TGTGCCAGCAGCCTACTAGCGGGCACAATGAGCTCCTACAATGAGCAGTTCTTC.

The chain uses TRBV7-2 and TRBJ2-1; 9 positions agree with TRBD2. V shed 5 bases, J shed 0 bases, and the junction held 14 bases outside the gene matches. This CDR3 has 19 residues. Germline CDR1 SGHTA, CDR2 FQGNSA. CDR3 region: CASSPAGLAGPSSYNEQFF. The CDR3 nucleotides are TGTGCCAGCAGCCCCGCCGGGCTAGCGGGACCGAGCTCCTACAATGAGCAGTTCTTC.

V usage is TRBV19 and J usage is TRBJ2-3; D is possibly TRBD1 or TRBD2 (5 bases each). Trimming stripped 5 bases from V and 2 bases from J, with 11 bases between. The length of the CDR3 is 14 residues. CDR1 and CDR2 (germline): LNHDA, SQIVND (reference sequence). The CDR3 coding sequence is TGTGCCAGTAGTTCGGGACGCTACACAGATACGCAGTATTTT. Protein sequence: CASSSGRYTDTQYF.

A single count supports this clone. V is TRBV2 and J is TRBJ1-6; the D gene is possibly TRBD1 (6 bases). The V gene lost 7 bases and the J gene lost 10 bases, with 14 bases spanning the gap. The V gene's germline CDR1 is SNHLY and CDR2 FYNNEI. CDR3 size: 13 residues. As DNA, the CDR3 is TGTGCCAGCATGGGCAGGGGAAGCTCACCCCTCCACTTT. Residues: CASMGRGSSPLHF.

The V call is TRBV14, the J call TRBJ2-6; possibly TRBD1 for D (6 bases). Trimming removed 4 bases at V and 2 bases at J, with 9 bases between. The CDR3 totals 15 residues. CDR1 and CDR2 from the germline V gene are SGHDN and FVKESK. For the CDR3, the DNA is TGTGCCAGCAGCCCCGCAGGGGCTGGGGCCAACGTCCTGACTTTC. Translation gives CASSPAGAGANVLTF.

This chain links TRBV19 with TRBJ2-6, with 8 bases that match TRBD1. The CDR3 sequence is 17 residues long. Losses at the gene ends were 9 bases for V and 1 base for J; bases not matched to a gene: 11. CDR1 and CDR2 (germline): LNHDA, SQIVND (reference sequence). This chain's CDR3 is CASSVGTGPSGANVLTF. In DNA, the CDR3 is TGTGCCAGCTCAGTAGGGACAGGACCATCTGGGGCCAACGTCCTGACTTTC.

In DNA, the CDR3 is TGTGCCTGGTCACAGGGGCTTTATGGCTACACCTTC. It specifies CAWSQGLYGYTF. The chain combines TRBV30 with TRBJ1-2, with 7 bases aligning to TRBD1. This CDR3 has 12 residues. J gave up 5 bases and V 5 bases, and 5 bases lay outside the gene matches. Germline CDR1 GTSNPN, CDR2 SVGIG (reference sequence).

This sequence joins TRBV30 and TRBJ1-5; D not certain. The CDR3 is made up of 12 amino acids. Germline assignment: CDR1 GTSNPN and CDR2 SVGIG (reference sequence). The V gene lost 5 bases and the J gene lost 2 bases, with 7 bases spanning the gap. CDR3 region: CAWGPGNQPQHF. The CDR3 nucleotides read TGTGCCTGGGGACCTGGCAATCAGCCCCAGCATTTT.

This sequence joins TRBV5-1 and TRBJ1-1; 9 bases fit TRBD1. This CDR3 is built from 16 residues. The V gene's germline CDR1 is SGHRS and CDR2 YFSETQ. The ends lost 3 bases at V and 1 base at J; junction bases unmatched: 7. The DNA of the CDR3 is TGCGCCAGCAGCTACCACGGACAGGGGACGAACACTGAAGCTTTCTTT. Its protein product is CASSYHGQGTNTEAFF.

Comments on this clone: Different DNA sequences within this sample yield the same CDR3. The chain employs TRBV29-1 and TRBJ2-6; no definite D call. This CDR3 comprises 12 residues. V was cut by 3 bases and J by 2 bases, with 2 bases left in between. Germline lookup yields CDR1 SQVTM and CDR2 ANQGSEA. The chain's CDR3 is CSVDTGANVLTF. The CDR3 DNA reads as TGCAGCGTTGACACTGGGGCCAACGTCCTGACTTTC.